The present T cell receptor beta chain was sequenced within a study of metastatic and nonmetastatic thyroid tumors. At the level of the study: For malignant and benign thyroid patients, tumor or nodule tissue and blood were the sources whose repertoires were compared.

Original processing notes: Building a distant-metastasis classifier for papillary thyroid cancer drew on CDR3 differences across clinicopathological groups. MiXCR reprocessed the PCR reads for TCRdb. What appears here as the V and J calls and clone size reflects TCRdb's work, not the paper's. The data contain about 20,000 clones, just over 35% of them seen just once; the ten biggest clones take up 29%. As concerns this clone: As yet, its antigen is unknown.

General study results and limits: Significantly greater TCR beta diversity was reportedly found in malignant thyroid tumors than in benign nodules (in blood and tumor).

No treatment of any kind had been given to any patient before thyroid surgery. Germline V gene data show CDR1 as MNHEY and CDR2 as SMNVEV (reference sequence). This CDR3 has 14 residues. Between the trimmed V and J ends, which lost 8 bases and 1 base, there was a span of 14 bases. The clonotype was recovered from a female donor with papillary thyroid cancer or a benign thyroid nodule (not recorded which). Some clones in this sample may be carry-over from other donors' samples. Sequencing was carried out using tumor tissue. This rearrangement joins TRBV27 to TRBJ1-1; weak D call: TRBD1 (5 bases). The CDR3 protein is CASRWAGENTEAFF. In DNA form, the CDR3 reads TGTGCCAGCCGATGGGCGGGGGAGAACACTGAAGCTTTCTTT.